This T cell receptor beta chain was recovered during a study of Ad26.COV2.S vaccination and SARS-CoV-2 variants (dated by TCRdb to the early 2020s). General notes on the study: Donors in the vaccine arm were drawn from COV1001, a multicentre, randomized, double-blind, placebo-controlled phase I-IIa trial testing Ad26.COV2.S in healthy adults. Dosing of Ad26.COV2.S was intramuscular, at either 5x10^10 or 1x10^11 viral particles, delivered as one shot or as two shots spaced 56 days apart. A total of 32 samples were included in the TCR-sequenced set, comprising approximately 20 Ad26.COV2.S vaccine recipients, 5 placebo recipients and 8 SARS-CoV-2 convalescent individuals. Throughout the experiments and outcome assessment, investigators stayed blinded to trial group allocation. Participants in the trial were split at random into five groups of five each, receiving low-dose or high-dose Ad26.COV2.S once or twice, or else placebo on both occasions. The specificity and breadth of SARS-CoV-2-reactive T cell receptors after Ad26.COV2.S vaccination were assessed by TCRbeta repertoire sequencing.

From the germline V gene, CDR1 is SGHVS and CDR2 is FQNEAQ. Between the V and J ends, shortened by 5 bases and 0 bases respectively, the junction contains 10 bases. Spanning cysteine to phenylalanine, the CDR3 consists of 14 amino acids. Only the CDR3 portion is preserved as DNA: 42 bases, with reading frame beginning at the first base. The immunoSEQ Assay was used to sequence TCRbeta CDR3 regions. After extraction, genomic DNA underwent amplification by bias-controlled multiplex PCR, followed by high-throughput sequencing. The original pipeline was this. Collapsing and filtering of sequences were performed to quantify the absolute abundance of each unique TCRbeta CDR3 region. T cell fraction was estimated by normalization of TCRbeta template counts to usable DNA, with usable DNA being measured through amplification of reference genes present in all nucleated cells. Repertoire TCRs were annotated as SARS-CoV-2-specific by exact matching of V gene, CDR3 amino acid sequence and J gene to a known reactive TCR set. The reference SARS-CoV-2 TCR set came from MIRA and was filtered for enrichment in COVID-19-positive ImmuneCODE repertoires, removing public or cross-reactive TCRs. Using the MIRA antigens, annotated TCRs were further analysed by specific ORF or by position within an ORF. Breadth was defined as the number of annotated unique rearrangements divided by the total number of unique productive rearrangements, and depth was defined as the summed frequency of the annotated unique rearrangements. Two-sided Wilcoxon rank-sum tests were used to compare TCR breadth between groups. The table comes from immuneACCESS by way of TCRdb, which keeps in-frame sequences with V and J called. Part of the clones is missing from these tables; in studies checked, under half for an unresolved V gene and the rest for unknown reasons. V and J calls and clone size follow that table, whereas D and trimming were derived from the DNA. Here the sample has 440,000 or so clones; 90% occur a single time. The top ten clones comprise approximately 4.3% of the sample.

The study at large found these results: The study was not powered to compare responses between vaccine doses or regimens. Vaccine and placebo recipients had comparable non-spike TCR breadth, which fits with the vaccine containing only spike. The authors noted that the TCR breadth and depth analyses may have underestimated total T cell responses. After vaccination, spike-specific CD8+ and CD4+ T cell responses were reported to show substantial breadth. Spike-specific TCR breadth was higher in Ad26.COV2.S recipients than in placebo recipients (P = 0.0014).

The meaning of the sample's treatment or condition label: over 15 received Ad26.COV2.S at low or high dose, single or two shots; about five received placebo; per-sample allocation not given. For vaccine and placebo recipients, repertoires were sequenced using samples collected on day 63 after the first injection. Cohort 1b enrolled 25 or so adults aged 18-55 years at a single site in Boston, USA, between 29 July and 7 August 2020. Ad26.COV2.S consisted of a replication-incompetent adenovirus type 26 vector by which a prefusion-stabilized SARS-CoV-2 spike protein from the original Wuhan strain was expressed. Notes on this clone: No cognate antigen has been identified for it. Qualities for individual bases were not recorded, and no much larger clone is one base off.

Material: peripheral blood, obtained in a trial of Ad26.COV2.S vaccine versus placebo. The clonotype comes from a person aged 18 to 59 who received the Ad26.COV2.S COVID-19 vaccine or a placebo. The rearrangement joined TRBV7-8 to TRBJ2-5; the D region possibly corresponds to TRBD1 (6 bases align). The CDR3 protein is CASSHRQDQETQYF. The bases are TGTGCCAGCAGCCATCGACAGGACCAAGAGACCCAGTACTTC. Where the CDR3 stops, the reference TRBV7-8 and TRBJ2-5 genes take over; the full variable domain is GAGVSQSPRYKVAKRGQDVALRCDPISGHVSLFWYQQALGQGPEFLTYFQNEAQLDKSGLPSDRFFAERPEGSVSTLKIQRTQQEDSAVYLCASSHRQDQETQYFGPGTRLLVL.